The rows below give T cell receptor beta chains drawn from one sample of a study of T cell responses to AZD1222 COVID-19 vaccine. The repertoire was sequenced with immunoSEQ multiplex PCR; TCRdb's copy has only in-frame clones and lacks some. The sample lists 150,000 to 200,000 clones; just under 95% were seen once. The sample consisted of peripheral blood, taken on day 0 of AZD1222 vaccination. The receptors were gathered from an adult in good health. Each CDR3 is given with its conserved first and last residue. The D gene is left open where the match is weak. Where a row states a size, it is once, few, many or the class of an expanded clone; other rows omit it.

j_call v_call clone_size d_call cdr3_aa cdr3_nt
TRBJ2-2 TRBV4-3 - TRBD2 CASSQQVELAGGPGTGELFF TGCGCCAGCAGCCAACAGGTGGAACTAGCGGGGGGGCCGGGCACCGGGGAGCTGTTTTTT
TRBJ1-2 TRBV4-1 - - CASSQLGGYGYTF TGCGCCAGCAGCCAACTAGGGGGCTATGGCTACACCTTC
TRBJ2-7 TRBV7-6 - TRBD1 CASSLGQGASEQYF TGTGCCAGCAGCTTAGGGCAGGGGGCAAGCGAGCAGTACTTC
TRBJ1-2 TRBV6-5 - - CASTSEGRYFGYTF TGTGCCAGCACCTCAGAAGGGCGATACTTTGGCTACACCTTC
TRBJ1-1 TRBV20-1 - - CSASYSFGGTEAFF TGCAGTGCTAGTTACTCGTTCGGTGGGACTGAAGCTTTCTTT
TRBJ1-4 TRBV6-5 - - CASETPQANEKLFF TGTGCCAGCGAAACTCCTCAAGCTAATGAAAAACTGTTTTTT
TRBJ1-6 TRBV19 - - CASMKGDSYNSPLHF TGTGCCAGTATGAAGGGAGACTCCTATAATTCACCCCTCCACTTT
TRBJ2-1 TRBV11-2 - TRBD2 CASSLLSGVYNEQFF TGTGCCAGCAGCTTACTAAGCGGGGTCTACAATGAGCAGTTCTTC
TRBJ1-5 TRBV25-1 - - CASSVPGRHSNQPQHF TGTGCCAGCAGTGTGCCGGGCAGACATAGCAATCAGCCCCAGCATTTT
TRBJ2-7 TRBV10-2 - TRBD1 CASRGTGGTYEQYF TGCGCCAGCAGAGGGACAGGGGGGACCTACGAGCAGTACTTC
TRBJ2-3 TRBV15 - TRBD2 CATSRGLAGGSVVDTQYF TGTGCCACCAGCAGAGGACTAGCGGGGGGCAGCGTTGTAGATACGCAGTATTTT
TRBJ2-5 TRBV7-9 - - CASSLARRETQYF TGTGCCAGCAGCTTAGCTCGGCGGGAGACCCAGTACTTC
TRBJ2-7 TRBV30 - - CAFYNGNYEQYF TGTGCCTTCTATAACGGAAACTACGAGCAGTACTTC
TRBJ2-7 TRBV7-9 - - CASSFAQGRQYF TGTGCCAGCAGCTTCGCTCAGGGTCGGCAGTACTTC
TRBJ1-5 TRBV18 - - CASSVGSNQPQHF TGTGCCAGCTCCGTGGGGAGCAATCAGCCCCAGCATTTT
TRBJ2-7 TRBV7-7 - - CASSSQPDRTTSYEQYF TGTGCCAGCAGCTCCCAGCCCGACAGGACTACCTCCTACGAGCAGTACTTC
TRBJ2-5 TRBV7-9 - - CASSPGNLQETQYF TGTGCCAGCAGCCCAGGGAACCTTCAAGAGACCCAGTACTTC
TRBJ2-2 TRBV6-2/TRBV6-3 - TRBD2 CASSPGRGGRNGELFF TGTGCCAGCAGCCCGGGGCGGGGGGGCCGAAACGGGGAGCTGTTTTTT
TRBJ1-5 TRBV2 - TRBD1 CASSNEGGANQPQHF TGTGCCAGCTCCAACGAAGGGGGCGCCAATCAGCCCCAGCATTTT
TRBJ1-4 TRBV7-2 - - CASSIGGGTANEKLFF TGTGCCAGCAGCATAGGCGGGGGGACGGCTAATGAAAAACTGTTTTTT
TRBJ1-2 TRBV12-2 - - CASRSPCKRDYGYTF TGTGCAAGTCGCTCACCCTGTAAGCGAGACTATGGCTACACCTTC
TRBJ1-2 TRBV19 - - CASSISHRDKRGYTF TGTGCCAGTAGTATTTCCCACAGGGATAAACGTGGCTACACCTTC
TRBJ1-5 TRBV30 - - CAWSPTGTWGQPQHF TGTGCCTGGAGTCCAACAGGGACTTGGGGGCAGCCCCAGCATTTT
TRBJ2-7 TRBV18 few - CASSPPGGASYEQYF TGTGCCAGCTCACCACCGGGCGGCGCGTCCTACGAGCAGTACTTC
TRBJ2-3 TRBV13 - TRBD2 CASSLGSERGGDTQYF TGTGCCAGCAGCTTAGGTTCCGAGCGGGGGGGTGATACGCAGTATTTT
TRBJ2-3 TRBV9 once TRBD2 CASRGPGLAADTQYF TGTGCCAGCAGGGGTCCGGGACTAGCGGCGGATACGCAGTATTTT
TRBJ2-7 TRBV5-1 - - CASSLVEGAGEQYF TGCGCCAGCAGCTTGGTGGAGGGGGCCGGGGAGCAGTACTTC
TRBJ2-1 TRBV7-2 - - CASGDPYNEQFF TGTGCCAGCGGGGACCCCTACAATGAGCAGTTCTTC
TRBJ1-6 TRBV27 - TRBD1 CASNHRGQGSPLHF TGTGCCAGCAACCACAGGGGGCAGGGTTCACCCCTCCACTTT
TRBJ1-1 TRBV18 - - CASSPETGGAFF TGTGCCAGCTCACCAGAAACCGGGGGAGCTTTCTTT
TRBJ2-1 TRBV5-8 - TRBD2 CASSTGTSIGEQFF TGTGCCAGCAGCACCGGGACTAGCATTGGTGAGCAGTTCTTC
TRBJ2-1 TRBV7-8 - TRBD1 CASSPSRQGFGNEQFF TGTGCCAGCAGCCCCAGCAGACAGGGGTTTGGCAATGAGCAGTTCTTC
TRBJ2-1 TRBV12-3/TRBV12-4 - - CASSSRLKNEQFF TGTGCCAGCAGTTCTCGACTTAAAAATGAGCAGTTCTTC
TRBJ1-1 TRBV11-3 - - CASSLGRGRTNTEAFF TGTGCCAGCAGCTTAGGGCGGGGAAGGACGAACACTGAAGCTTTCTTT
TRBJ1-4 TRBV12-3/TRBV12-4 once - CASSFGGSGKLFF TGTGCCAGCAGTTTCGGGGGAAGCGGGAAACTGTTTTTT
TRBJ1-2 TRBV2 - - CASSVEGARGYTF TGTGCCAGCAGTGTTGAAGGGGCGCGAGGCTACACCTTC
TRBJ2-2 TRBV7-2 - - CASSLQANGELFF TGTGCCAGCAGCCTACAGGCTAACGGGGAGCTGTTTTTT
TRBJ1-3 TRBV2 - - CASSEVRQGEVPIYF TGTGCCAGCAGTGAAGTTCGGCAGGGAGAAGTTCCCATATATTTT
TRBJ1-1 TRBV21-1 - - CASSKGSGARDTEAFF TGTGCCAGCAGCAAAGGTTCGGGGGCGAGGGATACTGAAGCTTTCTTT
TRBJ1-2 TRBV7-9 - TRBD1 CASSSWDRGLDGYTF TGTGCCAGCAGCTCGTGGGACAGGGGGTTAGATGGCTACACCTTC
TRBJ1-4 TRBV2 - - CASSFMTATNEKLFF TGTGCCAGCAGTTTTATGACAGCAACTAATGAAAAACTGTTTTTT
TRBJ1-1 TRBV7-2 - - CANSFQGGDTEAFF TGTGCCAACAGCTTTCAAGGAGGGGACACTGAAGCTTTCTTT
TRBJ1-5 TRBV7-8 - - CASSVTELLYQPQHF TGTGCCAGCAGCGTGACAGAACTTCTATATCAGCCCCAGCATTTT
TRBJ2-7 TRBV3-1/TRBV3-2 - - CASSQVYGGVYEQYF TGTGCCAGCAGCCAAGTTTACGGGGGAGTTTACGAGCAGTACTTC
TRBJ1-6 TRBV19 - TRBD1 CASSIKQGARNSPLHF TGTGCCAGTAGTATCAAACAGGGGGCTCGGAATTCACCCCTCCACTTT
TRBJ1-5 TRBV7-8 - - CASSLVSSNQPQHF TGTGCCAGCAGCTTAGTTTCCAGCAATCAGCCCCAGCATTTT
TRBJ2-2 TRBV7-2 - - CASSLRQGGTGELFF TGTGCCAGCAGCTTGAGACAGGGAGGGACCGGGGAGCTGTTTTTT
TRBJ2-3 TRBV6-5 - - CSGAASYTDTQYF TGCTCAGGGGCAGCATCATACACAGATACGCAGTATTTT
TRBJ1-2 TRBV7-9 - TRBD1 CASSSQGGQHGYTF TGTGCCAGCAGCTCCCAAGGGGGACAGCATGGCTACACCTTC
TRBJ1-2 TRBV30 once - CAWTGAGRSGYTF TGTGCCTGGACGGGTGCGGGACGCAGTGGCTACACCTTC
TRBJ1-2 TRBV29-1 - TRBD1 CSVEDRDYGYTF TGCAGCGTCGAAGACAGGGACTATGGCTACACCTTC
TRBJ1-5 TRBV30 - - CAWSDRRIVDQPQHF TGTGCCTGGAGTGATCGAAGAATCGTGGATCAGCCCCAGCATTTT
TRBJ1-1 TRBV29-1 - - CSVFGQLEREAFF TGCAGCGTTTTCGGACAGTTGGAAAGAGAAGCTTTCTTT
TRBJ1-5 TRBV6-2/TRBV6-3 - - CASSIRPGLLLNQPQHF TGTGCCAGCAGCATAAGACCGGGCCTCCTGCTTAATCAGCCCCAGCATTTT
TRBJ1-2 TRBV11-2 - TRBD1 CASRVTGTARGYTF TGTGCCAGCAGAGTCACCGGGACAGCAAGGGGCTACACCTTC
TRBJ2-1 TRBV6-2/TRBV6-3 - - CASSYSFLFGGLDNEQFF TGTGCCAGCAGTTACTCTTTTCTTTTCGGGGGGCTCGACAATGAGCAGTTCTTC
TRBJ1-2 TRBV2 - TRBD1 CASSPGQGILF TGTGCCAGCAGTCCAGGACAGGGAATTCTCTTC
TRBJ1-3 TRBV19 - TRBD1 CASKVTGGAGNTIYF TGTGCCAGTAAGGTGACAGGGGGCGCCGGAAACACCATATATTTT